The entry below gives a single T cell receptor (beta chain) sequence along with its context. Its antigen is currently unknown. PCR used 60 Vbeta primers and 13 Jbeta primers. Per the original methods: In a later analysis, of tens of millions of unique beta chains, roughly 10 million appeared in at least two donors. Clones were read by immunoSEQ multiplex PCR, and TCRdb kept only the in-frame ones, dropping some. V, J and clone size derive from that table, while D and trimming were established from the DNA sequence. The profile shows about 160,000 clones, almost 80% of them singletons. The sample originates from a study of cytomegalovirus exposure and HLA in healthy donors. Study summary: A previous analysis identified more than 100 million unique TCR beta sequences derived from some 170 million T cells. Overall study results and limits: Prediction of most subjects' HLA-A and HLA-B alleles by TCR beta sequences was reportedly accurate. Reports showed the classifier diagnosing cytomegalovirus status with high specificity and sensitivity.

V was trimmed by 1 base and J by 0 bases, leaving 8 bases between them. The germline V gene encodes CDR1 SGHDT and CDR2 YYEEEE. CDR3 length equals 15 residues. The material sequenced was PBMCs. This chain joins TRBV5-6 and TRBJ1-5; D might be TRBD1 (6 bases). The sequence was obtained from a man aged 30 to 39 in good health and CMV-seronegative. The CDR3 sequence is CASSLRTVSNQPQHF. Written as DNA, the CDR3 is TGTGCCAGCAGCTTGAGGACAGTTAGCAATCAGCCCCAGCATTTT.